The TCR beta chain described here comes from a study of T cells in Graves' hyperthyroidism and ophthalmopathy. Amplified TCR beta CDR3 regions came from RNA transcripts. The primer set for the first-round RT-PCR of the TCR CDR3 was HTBI. TCRdb independently ran MiXCR on the multiplex PCR reads; one entry per CDR3 protein. The sample carries about 290,000 distinct CDR3 sequences, about an eighth recorded once. The germline V and J ends were trimmed by 8 bases and 5 bases, with 13 bases remaining between them. This CDR3 is built from 13 residues. CDR1 is LNHNV, CDR2 YYDKDF, per germline (reference sequence).

Sequencing was performed on blood. The TCR sequence derives from a woman under 40 with Graves' hyperthyroidism that later progressed to Graves' ophthalmopathy. The J gene is TRBJ2-4, the V gene TRBV15, with D perhaps TRBD1 (6 bases). CDR3 DNA: TGTGCCACCCAAAGACAGGTTGAAAACATTCAGTACTTC. It is translated as CATQRQVENIQYF.